The 23 T cell receptor beta chains below come from one sample, sequenced in a study of blood T cell repertoires in COVID-19. Data came from immunoSEQ multiplex PCR; TCRdb stores just in-frame clones and leaves some out. Seen here are around 200,000 clones, about 85% observed once, and the top ten hold around 20%. Sequencing was done on a sample of PBMCs or T cells enriched from blood (not recorded which). The receptors were sampled from a man between 35 and 55 years old who had recovered from COVID-19.

This clone came up once. The J gene is TRBJ1-4, the V gene TRBV7-9; D unclear. Germline CDR1 is SEHNR and CDR2 is FQNEAQ (reference sequence). This CDR3 region has 15 residues. Trimming pared 0 bases from V and 8 bases from J, leaving 13 bases between. The CDR3 loop reads CASSLAGGSVEKLFF. The CDR3 DNA sequence: TGTGCCAGCAGCTTAGCGGGCGGGTCGGTGGAAAAACTGTTTTTT.

CDR3 DNA sequence: TGTGCCTGGGCGACAGGCGCTGAAAAACTGTTTTTT. The encoded protein is CAWATGAEKLFF. This chain connects TRBV30 to TRBJ1-4; a possible D gene is TRBD1 (6 bases). V lost 5 bases, J lost 7 bases, and 11 bases lay in between. Looked up from germline, CDR1 is GTSNPN and CDR2 is SVGIG (reference sequence). The CDR3 is 12 residues long.

V and J are TRBV4-1 and TRBJ2-5; weak D call: TRBD1 (6 bases). The CDR3 contains 14 residues. V lost 5 bases to trimming and J lost 4 bases, with 14 bases between them. The germline V gene has CDR1 MGHRA and CDR2 YSYEKL. The CDR3 DNA reads as TGCGCCAGCAGCAACCGGGACACCCCAGAGACCCAGTACTTC. Its protein product is CASSNRDTPETQYF.

V is TRBV9 and J is TRBJ2-7; 8 bases are a match to TRBD2. The CDR3 is 14 amino acids. Germline CDR1 and CDR2: SGDLS and YYNGEE. V was clipped by 4 bases and J by 6 bases; unmatched bases: 9. Written as DNA, the CDR3 is TGTGCCAGCAGCCCACAGCCGGGAGGGCGCGAGCAGTACTTC. The encoded protein is CASSPQPGGREQYF.

The V call is TRBV3-1 (or the pseudogene TRBV3-2), the J call TRBJ2-7; tentatively, D is TRBD2 (6 bases). The ends were cut back, 3 bases at V and 0 bases at J, with 12 bases in the middle. Germline V lookup: CDR1 LGHDT, CDR2 YNNKEL (reference sequence). The CDR3 length is 15 residues. The CDR3 spells CASSQGLLDSYEQYF. The CDR3 bases are TGTGCCAGCAGCCAGGGACTCTTGGACTCCTACGAGCAGTACTTC.

The V call is TRBV19, the J call TRBJ1-5; D is possibly TRBD1 (6 bases). The CDR3 spans 15 residues. V was shortened by 3 bases and J by 4 bases, with 13 bases between the two germline ends. The germline gives CDR1 LNHDA, CDR2 SQIVND (reference sequence). Here the CDR3 reads CASSILGAGNQPQHF. The CDR3 DNA reads as TGTGCCAGTAGTATTCTGGGGGCAGGGAATCAGCCCCAGCATTTT.

The V gene is TRBV30, the J gene TRBJ1-3, with D uncertain. This CDR3 is built from 15 residues. Germline lookup yields CDR1 GTSNPN and CDR2 SVGIG (reference sequence). V was trimmed by 1 base and J by 2 bases, leaving 12 bases between them. CDR3 in amino acids: CAWSDGGLAGNTIYF. The DNA for the CDR3 is TGTGCCTGGAGTGACGGAGGGCTCGCTGGAAACACCATATATTTT.

The chain employs TRBV5-1 and TRBJ2-7, with 7 positions matching TRBD2. Germline V gene lookup returns CDR1 SGHRS and CDR2 YFSETQ. The CDR3 sequence is 15 residues long. V dropped 0 bases and J dropped 2; count of bases not matched to a gene: 5. CDR3 amino acids: CASSLEASGPYEQYF. The CDR3 DNA reads as TGCGCCAGCAGCTTGGAGGCTAGCGGCCCCTACGAGCAGTACTTC.

This rearrangement joins TRBV5-8 to TRBJ1-2; possibly TRBD1 for D (6 bases). CDR3 length: 15 residues. V gave up 2 bases and J gave up 1 base, with 12 bases separating them. The germline gives CDR1 SGHTS, CDR2 YDEGEE. The CDR3, as DNA: TGTGCCAGCAGCTTTGGAGGACAGATTAACTATGGCTACACCTTC. Its translation: CASSFGGQINYGYTF. The entire variable domain, with the rest obtained from reference TRBV5-8 and TRBJ1-2, is as follows: EAGVTQSPTHLIKTRGQQATLRCSPISGHTSVYWYQQALGLGLQFLLWYDEGEERNRGNFPPRFSGRQFPNYSSELNVNALELEDSALYLCASSFGGQINYGYTFGSGTRLTVV.

The genes are TRBV9 and TRBJ2-1; D uncertain. CDR1 is SGDLS, CDR2 YYNGEE, per germline. There are 16 residues in the CDR3. Trimming took 0 bases from V and 0 from J, leaving 10 bases between them. CDR3 amino acids: CASSVDLFSSYNEQFF. The CDR3 DNA reads as TGTGCCAGCAGCGTAGACTTATTTAGCTCCTACAATGAGCAGTTCTTC.

This chain uses TRBV6-5 with TRBJ1-2; D not resolved. The CDR3 has 12 amino acids. Looked up from germline, CDR1 is MNHEY and CDR2 is SVGAGI. V dropped 6 bases and J dropped 4 bases, with 9 bases sitting between them. The CDR3 loop is CASRSETYGYTF. CDR3 sequence (DNA): TGTGCCAGCAGATCAGAAACCTATGGCTACACCTTC.

Within the sample, this clone is medium-sized. V and J are TRBV5-8 and TRBJ2-2, with 8 positions matching TRBD1. This CDR3 has 16 amino acids. The V segment lost 4 bases and the J segment 5 bases; nucleotides outside the gene matches: 10. Per the germline V gene, CDR1 is SGHTS and CDR2 is YDEGEE. The CDR3 DNA follows: TGTGCCAGCAGCAATACAGGGGGTTATGATACCGGGGAGCTGTTTTTT. Protein product: CASSNTGGYDTGELFF.

V usage is TRBV6-1 and J usage is TRBJ1-5; D not resolved. The V end lost 3 bases, the J end lost 2 bases, and 11 bases lay between the germline ends. There are 15 residues in the CDR3. Looked up from germline, CDR1 is MNHNS and CDR2 is SASEGT. This CDR3 is CASSERGPGNQPQHF. In nucleotides, the CDR3 is TGTGCCAGCAGTGAGCGTGGGCCCGGCAATCAGCCCCAGCATTTT.

The chain couples TRBV7-3 to TRBJ1-3; perhaps TRBD1 as D (5 bases). The germline V gene has CDR1 SGHTA and CDR2 FQGTGA. This CDR3 spans 16 amino acids. V gave up 5 bases and J gave up 0 bases, with 14 bases separating them. CDR3 nucleotide sequence: TGTGCCAGCAGCCCTGGGACTTTCAGCTCTGGAAACACCATATATTTT. Its translation: CASSPGTFSSGNTIYF. The full variable domain, completed using reference TRBV7-3 and TRBJ1-3, is GAGVSQTPSNKVTEKGKYVELRCDPISGHTALYWYRQSLGQGPEFLIYFQGTGAADDSGLPNDRFFAVRPEGSVSTLKIQRTERGDSAVYLCASSPGTFSSGNTIYFGEGSWLTVV.

The rearrangement joins TRBV11-1 to TRBJ2-2; possibly TRBD2 for D (5 bases). Trimming took off 1 base at V and 3 bases at J, with 6 bases between the two ends. The CDR3 spans 14 residues. CDR1 and CDR2 from the germline V gene are SGHAT and FQDESV (reference sequence). In DNA, the CDR3 is TGTGCCAGCAGCTTAGGGGAGTACACCGGGGAGCTGTTTTTT. Protein product: CASSLGEYTGELFF.

This clone was seen only once. The genes are TRBV4-1 and TRBJ2-7, with 13 positions matching TRBD2. With 1 base clipped from V and 5 bases from J, the junction kept 2 bases outside the gene matches. The germline gives CDR1 MGHRA, CDR2 YSYEKL. The CDR3 contains 15 residues. CDR3 nucleotides: TGCGCCAGCAGCCAAGCACTAGCGGGAGGGCACGAGCAGTACTTC. Translated, it gives CASSQALAGGHEQYF.

The table lists this clone with a count of one. The chain joins TRBV5-1 to TRBJ1-6; TRBD1 might be the D (5 bases). The CDR3 covers 16 residues. The V and J ends lost 0 bases and 4 bases respectively, with 11 bases between them. CDR1 SGHRS and CDR2 YFSETQ come from the germline V gene. As DNA, the CDR3 is TGCGCCAGCAGCTTGGCCTCGACAGAGTATAATTCACCCCTCCACTTT. This gives the protein CASSLASTEYNSPLHF.

V and J are TRBV6-4 and TRBJ1-5; no definite D call. This CDR3 contains 12 residues. The germline gives CDR1 MRHNA, CDR2 SNTAGT. Trimming cost V 5 bases and J 3 bases, with 5 bases left between them. The CDR3 sequence: CASSPHNQPQHF. The CDR3 DNA reads as TGTGCCAGCAGTCCCCACAATCAGCCCCAGCATTTT.

The V and J genes are TRBV4-3 and TRBJ2-4; TRBD2 matches at 11 bases. J was trimmed by 1 base and V by 0 bases; bases with no gene match: 11. The CDR3 has 20 residues. Germline V gene sequence: CDR1 LGHNA, CDR2 YSLEER. CDR3 bases: TGCGCCAGCAGCCAAGAAATGATTAGCGGGAGGGCCGATGCCAAAAACATTCAGTACTTC. The encoded protein is CASSQEMISGRADAKNIQYF.

The gene calls are TRBV9 and TRBJ2-7, with 7 bases lining up with TRBD2. In germline, CDR1 is SGDLS, CDR2 YYNGEE. CDR3 size: 15 residues. V gave up 0 bases and J gave up 3 bases; unmatched junction bases: 6. CDR3 sequence: CASSVGEGRSYEQYF. DNA for the CDR3: TGTGCCAGCAGCGTAGGGGAGGGTAGGAGCTACGAGCAGTACTTC.

Comment on this clone: Other nucleotide sequences from this sample produce the same CDR3. The rearrangement links TRBV7-9 to TRBJ2-7; D is uncertain. Trimming took 1 base from V and 3 from J, leaving 4 bases between them. Germline CDR1 reads SEHNR; CDR2 reads FQNEAQ (reference sequence). The CDR3 runs 12 residues. The CDR3 DNA reads as TGTGCCAGCAGCTTAGTGAGCTACGAGCAGTACTTC. Its protein is CASSLVSYEQYF.

This clone was seen more than once but under ten times. The chain employs TRBV9 and TRBJ2-1; 9 bases are a match to TRBD2. Unmatched junction bases numbered 4, after V lost 0 bases and J lost 0 bases. This CDR3 region has 17 residues. Per the germline V gene, CDR1 is SGDLS and CDR2 is YYNGEE. The CDR3 DNA is TGTGCCAGCAGCGTAGGGAGTAGCGGGAGCTCCTACAATGAGCAGTTCTTC. Its protein product is CASSVGSSGSSYNEQFF.

The chain joins TRBV4-1 to TRBJ1-1; D may be TRBD1 (6 bases). The CDR3 has 13 amino acids. Germline V gene lookup returns CDR1 MGHRA and CDR2 YSYEKL. V shed 0 bases and J shed 7 bases, with 9 bases lying between them. Written as DNA, the CDR3 is TGCGCCAGCAGCCAAGAGTCGACAGGTGAAGCTTTCTTT. Protein: CASSQESTGEAFF.